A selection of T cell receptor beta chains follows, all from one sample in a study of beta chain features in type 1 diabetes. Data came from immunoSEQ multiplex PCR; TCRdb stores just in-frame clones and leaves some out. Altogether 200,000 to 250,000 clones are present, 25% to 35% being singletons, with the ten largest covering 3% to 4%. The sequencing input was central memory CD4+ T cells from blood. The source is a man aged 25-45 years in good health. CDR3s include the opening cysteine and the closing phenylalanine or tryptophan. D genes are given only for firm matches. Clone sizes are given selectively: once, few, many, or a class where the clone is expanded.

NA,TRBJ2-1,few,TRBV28,CASSPGTKGNEQFF,TGTGCCAGCAGTCCCGGGACAAAAGGCAATGAGCAGTTCTTC
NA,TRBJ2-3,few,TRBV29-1,CSVDGVRRGGTDTQYF,TGCAGCGTTGACGGGGTGAGGCGAGGAGGCACAGATACGCAGTATTTT
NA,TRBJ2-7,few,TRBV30,CACPRQDNYEQYF,TGTGCCTGCCCGAGACAGGACAACTACGAGCAGTACTTC
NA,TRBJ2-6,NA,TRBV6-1,CASSEARTALRVLTF,TGTGCCAGCAGTGAAGCCAGAACAGCCCTCAGGGTCCTGACTTTC
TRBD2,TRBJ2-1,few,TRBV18,CASSSSGGTYNEQFF,TGTGCCAGCTCCTCTAGCGGGGGCACCTACAATGAGCAGTTCTTC
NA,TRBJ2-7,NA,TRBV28,CASSSGTLREYF,TGTGCCAGCAGTTCCGGGACACTTAGGGAGTACTTC
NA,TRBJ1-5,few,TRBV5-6,CASSSVGVGSQHF,TGTGCCAGCAGCTCTGTCGGGGTCGGGAGCCAGCATTTT
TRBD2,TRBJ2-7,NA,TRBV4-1,CASSQERREGQYEQYF,TGCGCCAGCAGCCAAGAGAGGCGGGAGGGCCAGTACGAGCAGTACTTC
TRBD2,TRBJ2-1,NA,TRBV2,CASSVGTSGNEQFF,TGTGCCAGCAGTGTTGGGACTAGCGGGAATGAGCAGTTCTTC
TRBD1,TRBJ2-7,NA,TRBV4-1,CASSQDIVGTGAHEQYF,TGCGCCAGCAGCCAAGATATAGTCGGGACAGGGGCGCACGAGCAGTACTTC
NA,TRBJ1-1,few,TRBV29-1,CSVVGQVATEAFF,TGCAGCGTTGTGGGACAAGTGGCCACTGAAGCTTTCTTT
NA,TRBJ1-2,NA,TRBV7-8,CASSLATTDYGYTF,TGTGCCAGCAGCTTAGCGACAACCGACTATGGCTACACCTTC
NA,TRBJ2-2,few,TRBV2,CASSLDQGTGELFF,TGTGCCAGCAGCTTAGACCAGGGAACCGGGGAGCTGTTTTTT
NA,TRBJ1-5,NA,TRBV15,CATSGGGSGQPQHF,TGTGCCACCAGCGGGGGCGGGTCCGGTCAGCCCCAGCATTTT
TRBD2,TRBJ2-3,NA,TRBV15,CATSSGASGGTTDTQYF,TGTGCCACCAGCAGCGGGGCTAGCGGGGGGACCACAGATACGCAGTATTTT
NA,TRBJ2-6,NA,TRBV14,CASSQRALGANVLTF,TGTGCCAGCAGCCAAAGGGCTCTGGGGGCCAACGTCCTGACTTTC
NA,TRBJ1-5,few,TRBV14,CASSQGPNQPQHF,TGTGCCAGCAGCCAGGGTCCTAATCAGCCCCAGCATTTT
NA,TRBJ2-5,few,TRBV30,CAWRPVGGLGETQYF,TGTGCCTGGAGGCCTGTGGGTGGGCTAGGGGAGACCCAGTACTTC
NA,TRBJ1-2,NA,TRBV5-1,CASSFDRNYGYTF,TGCGCCAGCAGCTTCGACAGGAACTATGGCTACACCTTC
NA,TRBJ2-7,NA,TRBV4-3,CASSQLRGYEQYF,TGCGCCAGCAGCCAACTTCGGGGCTACGAGCAGTACTTC
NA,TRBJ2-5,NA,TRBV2,CASSVDGPEAQYF,TGTGCCAGCAGTGTAGACGGACCGGAGGCCCAGTACTTC
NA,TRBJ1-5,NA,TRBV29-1,CSVEGPYVLGRHSNQPQHF,TGCAGCGTTGAAGGACCATACGTTTTAGGCCGGCATAGCAATCAGCCCCAGCATTTT
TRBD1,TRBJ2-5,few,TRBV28,CASSFSTGVRETQYF,TGTGCCAGCAGTTTTTCTACAGGGGTGAGGGAGACCCAGTACTTC
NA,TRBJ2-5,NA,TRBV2,CASKSAQETQYF,TGTGCCAGCAAATCGGCGCAAGAGACCCAGTACTTC
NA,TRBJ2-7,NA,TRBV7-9,CASSPGGDSYEQYF,TGTGCCAGCAGCCCTGGAGGGGATTCCTACGAGCAGTACTTC
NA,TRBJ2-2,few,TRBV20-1,CSARDQHMLFF,TGCAGTGCTAGAGATCAGCATATGCTGTTTTTT
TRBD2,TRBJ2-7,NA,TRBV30,CAWKQGLAGYEQYF,TGTGCCTGGAAGCAGGGACTAGCGGGATACGAGCAGTACTTC
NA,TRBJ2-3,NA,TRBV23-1,CASSRRAGTDTQYF,TGCGCCAGCAGTCGGCGGGCTGGCACAGATACGCAGTATTTT
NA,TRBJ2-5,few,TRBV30,CAWAWMGETQYF,TGTGCCTGGGCCTGGATGGGGGAGACCCAGTACTTC
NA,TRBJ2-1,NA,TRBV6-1,CASMGGALGENEQFF,TGTGCCAGCATGGGGGGAGCCCTCGGGGAGAATGAGCAGTTCTTC
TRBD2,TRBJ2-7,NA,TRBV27,CASSFLAGGSYEQYF,TGTGCCAGCAGTTTCCTAGCGGGGGGCTCCTACGAGCAGTACTTC
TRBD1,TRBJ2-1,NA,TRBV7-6,CASSLAPGQGTHEQFF,TGTGCCAGCAGCTTAGCGCCGGGACAGGGTACCCATGAGCAGTTCTTC
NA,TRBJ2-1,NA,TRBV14,CASSQGRGSEQFF,TGTGCCAGCAGCCAAGGAAGGGGAAGTGAGCAGTTCTTC
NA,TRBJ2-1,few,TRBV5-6,CASSFSGGEQFF,TGTGCCAGCAGCTTCTCGGGCGGTGAGCAGTTCTTC